Described below is a single T cell receptor beta chain sequence and its context. Its antigen is not identified. Trimming took off 4 bases at V and 9 bases at J, with 10 bases between the two ends. The CDR3 totals 12 residues. Germline CDR1 reads ENHRY; CDR2 reads SYGVKD. No fewer than 6.5 million PBMCs went into each sample. These data belong to a study of blood T cells in healthy people across ages. Regarding the study as a whole: Both naive CD4+ cell counts and diversity were greater in long-lived donors than in aged donors.

The second PCR ran about 6 to 11 cycles with a sample-barcoded 5' primer and J-beta primers. TCRdb fed the 5' RACE reads into MiXCR, producing one record per CDR3 protein. This table holds about 1,600,000 distinct CDR3 sequences, around 39% found once. The chain joins TRBV10-3 to TRBJ2-1; D might be TRBD2 (7 bases). The sample consisted of blood. This TCR was recovered from a woman aged 18-30 years in good health. The CDR3 here is CAISAGGFEQFF. The DNA for the CDR3 is TGTGCCATCAGTGCGGGGGGCTTTGAGCAGTTCTTC.